The clone carrying this T cell receptor (beta chain) was seen repeatedly, ten times or more. Its target is unknown. The data derive from a study of response to subunit inactivated influenza vaccine. Study observations and caveats: Seasonal influenza vaccination, on each occasion, was suggested by the authors to recruit few new T cells.

From germline, CDR1 is DFQATT and CDR2 SNEGSKA (reference sequence). The CDR3 is 13 amino acids. Trimming shortened V by 4 bases and J by 2 bases, and 11 bases separated the two germline ends. TCRdb re-called the RT-PCR reads through MiXCR, storing one row per CDR3 protein. The top ten hold approximately 13% of the sample, which has 490,000 or so distinct CDR3 sequences, about 7.6% seen once. The J gene is TRBJ1-1, the V gene TRBV20-1; TRBD1 might be the D (6 bases). The sample consisted of PBMCs from blood, taken around 25 months after vaccination. The TCR comes from a man in his fifties or sixties who received an inactivated influenza vaccine. The CDR3 DNA reads as TGCAGTGCTATAAGGGGGATAAACACTGAAGCTTTCTTT. Its translation is CSAIRGINTEAFF.